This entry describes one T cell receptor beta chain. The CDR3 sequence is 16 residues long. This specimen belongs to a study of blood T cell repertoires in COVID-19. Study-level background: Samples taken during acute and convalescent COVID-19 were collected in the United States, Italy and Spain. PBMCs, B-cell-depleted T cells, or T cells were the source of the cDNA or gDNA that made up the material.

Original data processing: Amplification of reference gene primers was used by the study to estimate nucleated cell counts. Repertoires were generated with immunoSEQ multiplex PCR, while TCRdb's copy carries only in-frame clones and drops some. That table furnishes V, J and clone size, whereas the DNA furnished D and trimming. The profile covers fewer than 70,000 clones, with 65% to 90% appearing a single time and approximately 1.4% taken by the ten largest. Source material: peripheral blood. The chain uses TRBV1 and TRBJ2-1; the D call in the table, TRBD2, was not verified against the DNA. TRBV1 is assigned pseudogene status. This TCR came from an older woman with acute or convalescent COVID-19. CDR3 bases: TGCACCAGCAGCCAAGAGTACCGGAGAATTCTCCATGAGCAGTTCTTC. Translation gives CTSSQEYRRILHEQFF.